This is a list of T cell receptor beta chains from one sample in a study of cytomegalovirus exposure and HLA in healthy donors. Profiled with immunoSEQ multiplex PCR; TCRdb holds only in-frame clones, not every one. The sample yields nearly 200,000 clones, around 75% seen once. Sequenced: PBMCs. All receptors come from a male donor in good health and CMV-seropositive. Both conserved end residues are part of each CDR3. The D gene is left open where the match is weak. Only some rows state a clone size, as once, few, many or a class for expanded clones.

v_call	d_call	clone_size	cdr3_length	j_call	cdr3_aa	cdr3_nt
TRBV19	NA	NA	17	TRBJ1-1	CASSSPLISRQNTEAFF	TGTGCCAGTAGTTCCCCGCTTATTTCCAGGCAAAACACTGAAGCTTTCTTT
TRBV27	TRBD1	NA	15	TRBJ2-7	CASSSPGQGAYEQYF	TGTGCCAGCAGTTCCCCGGGACAGGGGGCCTACGAGCAGTACTTC
TRBV19	NA	NA	14	TRBJ1-1	CASSFYRGNTEAFF	TGTGCCAGTAGTTTCTATCGGGGGAACACTGAAGCTTTCTTT
TRBV7-9	NA	NA	14	TRBJ1-2	CASSPEGLTSGYTF	TGTGCCAGCAGCCCCGAAGGACTAACCAGTGGCTACACCTTC
TRBV4-2	NA	NA	17	TRBJ1-5	CAGSQGGGTGDDQPQHF	TGTGCCGGCAGCCAAGGAGGTGGGACTGGGGACGATCAGCCCCAGCATTTT
TRBV5-1	NA	few	15	TRBJ1-6	CASSSDSSYNSPLHF	TGCGCCAGCAGCTCGGACAGCTCCTATAATTCACCCCTCCACTTT
TRBV4-3	NA	NA	15	TRBJ2-5	CASSQERTRQETQYF	TGCGCCAGCAGCCAAGAGAGGACTCGTCAAGAGACCCAGTACTTC
TRBV7-9	TRBD2	NA	14	TRBJ2-7	CASSLLAGGQEQYF	TGTGCCAGCAGCTTGCTAGCGGGGGGGCAAGAGCAGTACTTC
TRBV7-2	TRBD2	once	15	TRBJ2-5	CASSLERLAGETQYF	TGTGCCAGCAGCTTAGAACGGCTAGCGGGGGAGACCCAGTACTTC
TRBV18	NA	once	14	TRBJ1-1	CASSPPAGNTEAFF	TGTGCCAGCTCACCTCCCGCGGGGAACACTGAAGCTTTCTTT
TRBV5-1	TRBD1	NA	13	TRBJ1-2	CASFDRVVGGYTF	TGCGCCAGCTTTGACAGGGTAGTAGGAGGCTACACCTTC
TRBV27	TRBD1	few	13	TRBJ2-7	CASSPQGAHEQYF	TGTGCCAGCAGTCCACAGGGGGCTCACGAGCAGTACTTC
TRBV9	NA	NA	16	TRBJ1-2	CASNDGQPKRNYGYTF	TGTGCCAGCAACGATGGACAGCCGAAGAGAAACTATGGCTACACCTTC
TRBV7-9	NA	NA	15	TRBJ1-2	CASSSPRGGHYGYTF	TGTGCCAGCAGCTCGCCTCGGGGGGGCCACTATGGCTACACCTTC
TRBV7-3	TRBD2	NA	14	TRBJ2-3	CASSPTSGGNTQYF	TGTGCCAGCAGCCCCACTAGCGGGGGAAATACGCAGTATTTT
TRBV28	NA	NA	11	TRBJ1-1	CASTLNTEAFF	TGTGCCAGCACTCTCAACACTGAAGCTTTCTTT
TRBV5-1	NA	few	16	TRBJ2-2	CASFETGSVRTGELFF	TGCGCCAGCTTCGAAACAGGGTCGGTCCGCACCGGGGAGCTGTTTTTT
TRBV5-1	TRBD2	NA	17	TRBJ2-5	CASSLVGLAGVSETQYF	TGCGCCAGCAGCTTGGTAGGACTAGCGGGAGTATCGGAGACCCAGTACTTC
TRBV7-3	TRBD1	NA	14	TRBJ1-5	CASSKGQGNQPQHF	TGTGCCAGCAGCAAAGGACAGGGCAATCAGCCCCAGCATTTT
TRBV19	TRBD1	NA	15	TRBJ1-5	CASSIASRGFQPQHF	TGTGCCAGTAGTATCGCATCCAGGGGGTTTCAGCCCCAGCATTTT
TRBV5-8	TRBD1	NA	17	TRBJ2-2	CASSLALGTGNTGELFF	TGTGCCAGCAGCTTGGCCCTAGGGACAGGCAACACCGGGGAGCTGTTTTTT
TRBV6-6	NA	NA	14	TRBJ1-3	CASSPGGSRNTIYF	TGTGCCAGCAGCCCGGGGGGCAGCAGAAACACCATATATTTT
TRBV7-3	TRBD2	NA	16	TRBJ2-1	CASSLVVSGANNEQFF	TGTGCCAGCAGCTTGGTCGTGAGCGGGGCGAACAATGAGCAGTTCTTC
TRBV7-8	TRBD1	few	15	TRBJ2-2	CASSLRDRNTGELFF	TGTGCCAGCAGCTTAAGGGACAGAAACACCGGGGAGCTGTTTTTT